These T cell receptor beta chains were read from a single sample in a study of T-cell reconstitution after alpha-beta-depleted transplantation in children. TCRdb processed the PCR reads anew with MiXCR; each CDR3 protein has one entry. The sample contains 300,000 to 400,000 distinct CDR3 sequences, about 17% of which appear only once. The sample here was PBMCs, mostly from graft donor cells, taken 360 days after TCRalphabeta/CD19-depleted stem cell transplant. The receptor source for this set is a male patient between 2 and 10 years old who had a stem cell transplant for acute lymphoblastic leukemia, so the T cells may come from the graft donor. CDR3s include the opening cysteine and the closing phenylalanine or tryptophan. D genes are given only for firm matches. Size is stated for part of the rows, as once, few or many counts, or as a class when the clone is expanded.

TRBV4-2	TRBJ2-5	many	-	TGTGCCAGCAGCCAAGGAGAGCGGAGCCAAGAGACCCAGTACTTC	CASSQGERSQETQYF
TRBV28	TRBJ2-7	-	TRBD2	TGTGCCAGCGGATCCGGGACTAGCGGCTACGAGCAGTACTTC	CASGSGTSGYEQYF
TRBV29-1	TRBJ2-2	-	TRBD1	TGCAGCGTTGAAGGTTTCCCTCGACAGGGGGACACCGGGGAGCTGTTTTTT	CSVEGFPRQGDTGELFF
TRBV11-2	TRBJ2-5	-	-	TGTGCCAGCAGCTTCAGTCTTCGAGAGACCCAGTACTTC	CASSFSLRETQYF
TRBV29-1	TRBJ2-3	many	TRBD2	TGCAGCGTTGGAGGGAGCGGGAGGGATACGCAGTATTTT	CSVGGSGRDTQYF
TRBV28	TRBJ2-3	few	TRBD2	TGTGCCAGCAGTTTCTCCACTAGCGGGGTTAACACAGATACGCAGTATTTT	CASSFSTSGVNTDTQYF
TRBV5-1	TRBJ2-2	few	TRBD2	TGCGCCAGCAGCTTACCGGGACTAGATTTTTCCTACACCGGGGAGCTGTTTTTT	CASSLPGLDFSYTGELFF
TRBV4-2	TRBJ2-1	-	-	TGTGCCAGCAGCCCCCCAGGGAAGGGCAACTACAATGAGCAGTTCTTC	CASSPPGKGNYNEQFF
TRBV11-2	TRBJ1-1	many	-	TGTGCCAGCAGCTTAGATCGGGTAGGGGAGATAACTGAAGCTTTCTTT	CASSLDRVGEITEAFF
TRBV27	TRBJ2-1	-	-	TGTGCCAGCAGTTACGTTGCCCCACCCCCTTTGGCATCTCAGTTCTTC	CASSYVAPPPLASQFF
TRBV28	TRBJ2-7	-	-	TGTGCCAGCAGTGTTCTCCCACGGGATAGTAACGAGCAGTACTTC	CASSVLPRDSNEQYF